This T cell receptor beta chain was obtained from a study of shared clonotypes between healthy human individuals. Findings and limits, study-wide: Sorted-subset samples were not fully sequenced, rarefaction indicated. Naive CD4 clonotype sharing across several donors was about 5%.

The V end was cut by 0 bases, the J end by 2 bases, with 7 bases between. This CDR3 is built from 14 residues. Germline V gene data show CDR1 as ENHRY and CDR2 as SYGVKD. Template for every sorted-subset replicate PCR totaled 150 to 250 ng DNA, 30,000 to 35,000 T cell genomes. In the original processing: ImmunoSEQ supplied junction-only sequences lacking quality scores, so filtering was different. TCRdb's copy holds only in-frame clones and misses some; the assay was immunoSEQ multiplex PCR. The D gene and trimming were derived from the DNA, and the V and J assignments and clone size from that table. This sample has approximately 1.4 million clones; nearly 99% occur once, and the top ten carry roughly 0.45%. Note on this clone: What it recognizes is unknown. The identical CDR3 is also encoded by other nucleotide sequences in the sample.

This TCR derives from a man aged 25-45 years in good health. J is TRBJ2-5 and V is TRBV10-3; perhaps TRBD2 as D (5 bases). Input material: naive CD4+ T cells sorted from blood. Subset in this sample: CD45RA+ positively selected. The CDR3 region has the DNA TGTGCCATCAGTGAGTCGGCGGGTCAAGAGACCCAGTACTTC. This sequence encodes CAISESAGQETQYF.